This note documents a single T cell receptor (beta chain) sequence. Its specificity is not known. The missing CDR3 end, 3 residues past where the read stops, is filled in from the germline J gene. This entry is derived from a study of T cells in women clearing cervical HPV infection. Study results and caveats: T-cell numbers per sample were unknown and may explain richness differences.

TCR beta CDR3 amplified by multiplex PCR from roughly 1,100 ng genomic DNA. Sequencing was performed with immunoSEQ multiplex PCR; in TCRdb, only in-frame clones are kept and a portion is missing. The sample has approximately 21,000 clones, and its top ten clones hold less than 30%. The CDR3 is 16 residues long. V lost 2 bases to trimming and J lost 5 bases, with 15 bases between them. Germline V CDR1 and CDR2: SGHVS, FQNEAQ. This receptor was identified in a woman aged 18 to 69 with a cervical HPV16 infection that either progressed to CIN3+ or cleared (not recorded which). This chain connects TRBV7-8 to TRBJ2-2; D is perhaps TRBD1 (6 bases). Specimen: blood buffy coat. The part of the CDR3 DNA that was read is TGTGCCAGCAGCTTAAGGCAGGGGATTTCGACCGGGGAG. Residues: CASSLRQGISTGE. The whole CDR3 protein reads CASSLRQGISTGELFF.